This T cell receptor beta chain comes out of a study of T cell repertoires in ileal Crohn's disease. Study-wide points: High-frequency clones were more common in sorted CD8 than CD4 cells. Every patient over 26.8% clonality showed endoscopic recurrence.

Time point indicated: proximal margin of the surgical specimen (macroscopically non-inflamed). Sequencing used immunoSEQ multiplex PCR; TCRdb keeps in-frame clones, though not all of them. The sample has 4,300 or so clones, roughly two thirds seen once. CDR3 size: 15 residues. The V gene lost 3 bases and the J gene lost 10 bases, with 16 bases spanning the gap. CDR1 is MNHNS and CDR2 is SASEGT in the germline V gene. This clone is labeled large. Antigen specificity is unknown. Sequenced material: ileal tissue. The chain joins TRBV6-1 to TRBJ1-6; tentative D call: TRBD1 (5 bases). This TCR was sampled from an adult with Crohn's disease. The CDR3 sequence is CASSDLGGTGSPLHF. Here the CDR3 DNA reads TGTGCCAGCAGTGACTTGGGGGGAACAGGATCACCCCTCCACTTT.